These 9 T cell receptor beta chains were sequenced from one sample in a study of OX40 agonist ivuxolimab in advanced cancers. Clones were read by immunoSEQ multiplex PCR, and TCRdb kept only the in-frame ones, dropping some. The data contain over 80,000 clones, roughly 85% of them singletons. The sample in question was CD4+ or CD8+ T cells sorted from blood, obtained in a trial of the OX40 agonist ivuxolimab. The receptors stem from an adult with an advanced solid tumor such as melanoma, head and neck, liver or kidney cancer.

V is TRBV30 and J is TRBJ2-1, with D unclear. The ends were cut back, 2 bases at V and 4 bases at J, with 9 bases in the middle. Germline CDR1 GTSNPN, CDR2 SVGIG (reference sequence). The length of the CDR3 is 13 residues. The CDR3 sequence: CAWSRNSYNEQFF. In DNA form, the CDR3 reads TGTGCCTGGAGTAGGAACAGTTACAATGAGCAGTTCTTC.

The V and J genes are TRBV2 and TRBJ2-3; 10 positions agree with TRBD1. CDR1 is SNHLY, CDR2 FYNNEI, per germline. With V trimmed by 6 bases and J by 5 bases, 5 bases remained unmatched. The CDR3 is 14 residues long. The CDR3 here is CASSLGQGKDTQYF. The CDR3 DNA is TGTGCCAGCAGCTTGGGACAGGGGAAAGATACGCAGTATTTT.

This clone has only one observation. The rearrangement links TRBV19 to TRBJ1-2, with D tentatively TRBD1 (5 bases). The CDR3 totals 15 residues. The V gene lost 3 bases and the J gene lost 3 bases, with 14 bases spanning the gap. The germline gives CDR1 LNHDA, CDR2 SQIVND (reference sequence). The CDR3 region is CASSIVDSNYYGYTF. The CDR3, as DNA: TGTGCCAGTAGTATCGTCGACAGTAATTACTATGGCTACACCTTC.

This chain joins TRBV5-1 and TRBJ1-1; D is uncertain. The CDR3 has 16 residues. Germline V gene data show CDR1 as SGHRS and CDR2 as YFSETQ. Between the trimmed V and J ends, which lost 6 bases and 0 bases, there was a span of 18 bases. The CDR3 coding sequence is TGCGCCAGCACCCTGGGAGTCACACCTCTGAACACTGAAGCTTTCTTT. Protein: CASTLGVTPLNTEAFF.

J is TRBJ1-5 and V is TRBV6-6, with D perhaps matching TRBD1 (5 bases). The V gene lost 0 bases and the J gene lost 3 bases, with 9 bases spanning the gap. The CDR3 covers 15 residues. CDR1 and CDR2 (germline): MNHNY, SVGAGI (reference sequence). The chain's CDR3 is CASSYSSRDNQPQHF. In nucleotides, the CDR3 is TGTGCCAGCAGTTACTCGTCCAGGGACAATCAGCCCCAGCATTTT.

CDR3 amino acids: CASSQSGGSYGYTF. The CDR3 bases are TGTGCCAGCTCACAGTCGGGGGGCTCCTATGGCTACACCTTC. The chain carries TRBV18 and TRBJ1-2; tentative D call: TRBD1 (6 bases). Germline values: CDR1 KGHSH, CDR2 LQKENI. This CDR3 spans 14 amino acids. V was pared by 4 bases and J by 4 bases, with 13 bases between.

This chain uses TRBV4-3 with TRBJ2-3; tentatively, D is TRBD1 (6 bases). This CDR3 spans 16 amino acids. Trimming took 4 bases from V and 3 from J, leaving 17 bases between them. CDR1 is LGHNA and CDR2 is YSLEER in the germline V gene. CDR3 DNA sequence: TGCGCCAGCAGCCGCTCAGGGGCGGGTCAAACAGATACGCAGTATTTT. Translating it yields CASSRSGAGQTDTQYF.

This chain connects TRBV10-2 to TRBJ2-7; possibly TRBD1 or TRBD2 for D (5 bases each). V was clipped by 4 bases and J by 3 bases, with 10 bases between them. CDR3 length: 13 amino acids. CDR1 and CDR2 from the germline V gene are WSHSY and SAAADI. Here the CDR3 reads CASSGGVSYEQYF. The CDR3 DNA follows: TGCGCCAGCAGTGGAGGGGTAAGCTACGAGCAGTACTTC.

This clone was detected only once. This sequence joins TRBV30 and TRBJ2-5, with TRBD2 as a possible D gene (5 bases). V was trimmed by 0 bases and J by 7 bases, leaving 12 bases between them. The CDR3 covers 13 residues. Germline-derived CDR1 and CDR2 are GTSNPN and SVGIG (reference sequence). This CDR3 is CAWSVGGAGTQYF. The DNA for the CDR3 is TGTGCCTGGAGTGTCGGCGGTGCGGGGACCCAGTACTTC.